Described below is a single T cell receptor beta chain sequence and its context. The antigen is undetermined. 60 Vbeta and 13 Jbeta primers were used in PCR. The repertoire was sequenced with immunoSEQ multiplex PCR; TCRdb's copy has only in-frame clones and lacks some. The profile shows about 200,000 clones, 75% to 80% of them singletons. This sample was taken from a study of cytomegalovirus exposure and HLA in healthy donors. Whole-study findings and limits: TCR beta V- and J-gene trimming was later associated with a missense DCLRE1C variant. There were 164 TCR beta chains listed as cytomegalovirus-associated. Later analysis suggested links between common viral pathogens and several top significant clusters. Per a prior analysis, the majority of TCR beta V segments were productive roughly 87% or roughly 30% of the time.

The CDR3 is 17 residues long. Germline CDR1 reads SEHNR; CDR2 reads FQNEAQ (reference sequence). With V trimmed by 5 bases and J by 0 bases, 7 bases remained unmatched. The chain carries TRBV7-9 and TRBJ1-6; 7 nucleotides match TRBD1. This sequence was found in a man aged 18 to 29 in good health and CMV-seronegative. The sequencing input was PBMCs. CDR3 amino acids: CASSPGDSSSYNSPLHF. CDR3 DNA: TGTGCCAGCAGCCCCGGGGACAGCAGCTCCTATAATTCACCCCTCCACTTT.